This passage covers 19 T cell receptor beta chains from one sample sequenced in a study of T-cell reconstitution after alpha-beta-depleted transplantation in children. This sample's TCRbeta library carried unique molecular identifier barcodes. TCRdb redid the calling of the PCR reads with MiXCR, one entry per CDR3 protein. The table has hundreds of thousands of distinct CDR3 sequences, over 10% seen once. The sequencing used PBMCs, collected before TCRalphabeta/CD19-depleted stem cell transplant. The receptors derive from a girl aged 2 to 9 with congenital amegakaryocytic thrombocytopenia, due to receive a stem cell transplant.

This clonotype has a count of ten or more. This chain links TRBV20-1 with TRBJ2-3; TRBD2 might be the D (5 bases). The V gene's germline CDR1 is DFQATT and CDR2 SNEGSKA (reference sequence). Trimming removed 0 bases from V and 0 bases from J, with 19 bases in between. CDR3 size: 18 residues. CDR3 region: CSARDLQAVDFSTDTQYF. The CDR3 DNA sequence: TGCAGTGCTAGAGATCTACAAGCGGTGGACTTTAGCACAGATACGCAGTATTTT.

The sample holds a few counts of this clonotype. The CDR3 sequence: CASSLGGEVNYGYTF. CDR3 DNA sequence: TGTGCCAGCAGCTTAGGTGGGGAAGTAAACTATGGCTACACCTTC. The chain employs TRBV7-9 and TRBJ1-2; D gene ambiguous. Between the trimmed V and J ends, which lost 1 base and 2 bases, there was a span of 11 bases. Germline V gene data show CDR1 as SEHNR and CDR2 as FQNEAQ (reference sequence). The CDR3 is 15 amino acids.

This clonotype showed up many times. The gene calls are TRBV20-1 and TRBJ2-3; no firm D call. Germline V lookup: CDR1 DFQATT, CDR2 SNEGSKA (reference sequence). V shed 0 bases and J shed 10 bases, with 14 bases lying between them. CDR3 length equals 13 residues. CDR3 DNA: TGCAGTGCTAGAGATCGAGCCATGTACCCGCAGTATTTT. Its protein product is CSARDRAMYPQYF.

This clonotype showed up many times. The CDR3 sequence is CASSQDGTLTGELFF. The CDR3 DNA follows: TGTGCCAGCAGCCAAGATGGGACCCTCACCGGGGAGCTGTTTTTT. V usage is TRBV3-1 and J usage is TRBJ2-2; D is perhaps TRBD1 or TRBD2 (5 bases each). Deletions cut 0 bases from V and 4 bases from J, with 9 bases between. This CDR3 comprises 15 residues. The germline gives CDR1 LGHDT, CDR2 YNNKEL (reference sequence).

This clonotype occurred many times. The V and J genes are TRBV5-1 and TRBJ1-5, with TRBD1 matching over 7 bases. The CDR3 contains 14 residues. With 2 bases clipped from V and 4 bases from J, the junction kept 3 bases outside the gene matches. Germline V gene data show CDR1 as SGHRS and CDR2 as YFSETQ. The CDR3 DNA reads TGCGCCAGCAGCTTCGAGGGGGCGAATCAGCCCCAGCATTTT. Translating it yields CASSFEGANQPQHF.

V is TRBV12-3 or TRBV12-4 and J is TRBJ2-1; 8 bases line up with TRBD2. V trimming: 3 bases; J trimming: 4 bases; junction bases outside the gene matches: 11. The CDR3 runs 17 residues. CDR3 DNA sequence: TGTGCCAGCAGTTTCCTACCGGGAGGGCCTAGGTACAATGAGCAGTTCTTC. This gives the protein CASSFLPGGPRYNEQFF.

This clonotype has ten or more counts. This chain connects TRBV29-1 to TRBJ2-1; a possible D gene is TRBD1 (6 bases). Trimming cost V 7 bases and J 3 bases, with 13 bases left between them. The CDR3 extends over 13 amino acids. Germline-derived CDR1 and CDR2 are SQVTM and ANQGSEA. CDR3 sequence: CSATTGYYNEQFF. The CDR3 bases are TGCAGCGCTACAACAGGGTACTACAATGAGCAGTTCTTC.

The sample holds many counts of this clonotype. The V and J genes are TRBV5-1 and TRBJ1-1; D not certain. V lost 0 bases and J 1 base, leaving 7 bases between the germline ends. Germline CDR1 reads SGHRS; CDR2 reads YFSETQ. The CDR3 runs 14 residues. The CDR3 nucleotides are TGCGCCAGCAGCTTGGTCGCAGGGAACACTGAAGCTTTCTTT. It codes for CASSLVAGNTEAFF.

This chain uses TRBV20-1 with TRBJ2-7; weak D call: TRBD2 (6 bases). Between the trimmed V and J ends, which lost 0 bases and 4 bases, there was a span of 10 bases. CDR1 and CDR2 from the germline V gene are DFQATT and SNEGSKA (reference sequence). This CDR3 region has 13 residues. In DNA, the CDR3 is TGCAGTGCTAGAGATCGGGGGAAGTACGAGCAGTACTTC. Its translation is CSARDRGKYEQYF.

This clonotype has a handful of counts. The CDR3 DNA sequence: TGTGCCAGCAGCCCAGGGACTAGCGGGCTCAACGAGCAGTACTTC. It yields the protein CASSPGTSGLNEQYF. The chain employs TRBV25-1 and TRBJ2-7; 12 bases map to TRBD2. This CDR3 region has 15 residues. V dropped 6 bases and J dropped 5; count of bases not matched to a gene: 8. Germline CDR1 and CDR2: MGHDK and SYGVNS.

This clonotype was detected ten times or more. The J gene is TRBJ2-1, the V gene TRBV20-1; 13 bases match TRBD2. The CDR3 totals 16 residues. CDR1 and CDR2 (germline): DFQATT, SNEGSKA (reference sequence). With 5 bases clipped from V and 8 bases from J, the junction kept 12 bases outside the gene matches. For the CDR3, the DNA is TGCAGTGCTCCTTACCAACTAGCGGGAGGGAACGATGAGCAGTTCTTC. It yields the protein CSAPYQLAGGNDEQFF.

Comments on this clonotype: A much larger clone lies one base from this, so it may be a read error. V gene TRBV10-1 combines with J gene TRBJ1-2, with TRBD1 as a possible D gene (5 bases). Per germline, CDR1 WNHNN and CDR2 SYGVQD (reference sequence). This CDR3 is built from 13 residues. Trimming cost V 3 bases and J 12 bases, with 17 bases left between them. CDR3 coding DNA: TGCGCCAGCAGTGAAGGCCCAGGGCAAGGCGACACCTTC. Translated: CASSEGPGQGDTF.

V is TRBV7-8 and J is TRBJ1-5; D might be TRBD1 (6 bases). This CDR3 spans 15 amino acids. The ends were cut back, 4 bases at V and 5 bases at J, with 15 bases in the middle. Germline V gene sequence: CDR1 SGHVS, CDR2 FQNEAQ. CDR3 residues: CASSSYREGHQPQHF. The CDR3 DNA follows: TGTGCCAGCAGCTCCTACAGGGAAGGTCATCAGCCCCAGCATTTT. The variable domain in full, with the rest retrieved from reference TRBV7-8 and TRBJ1-5, is GAGVSQSPRYKVAKRGQDVALRCDPISGHVSLFWYQQALGQGPEFLTYFQNEAQLDKSGLPSDRFFAERPEGSVSTLKIQRTQQEDSAVYLCASSSYREGHQPQHFGDGTRLSIL.

This clonotype has only a few counts. The chain carries TRBV2 and TRBJ1-2; D call uncertain. The V gene's germline CDR1 is SNHLY and CDR2 FYNNEI. Trimming took off 1 base at V and 8 bases at J, with 14 bases between the two ends. The CDR3 is made up of 14 amino acids. The CDR3 nucleotides are TGTGCCAGCAGTGAAGTGGGTCAGGTTGTGGGCTACACCTTC. Translation: CASSEVGQVVGYTF.

The V gene is TRBV12-3 or TRBV12-4, the J gene TRBJ1-2, with TRBD1 matching 11 bases. V shed 5 bases, J shed 8 bases, and the junction held 10 bases outside the gene matches. There are 15 residues in the CDR3. CDR3 DNA sequence: TGTGCCAGCAGTCCAGGGACAGGGGGAGATTTGGGCTACACCTTC. It codes for CASSPGTGGDLGYTF.

This clonotype was counted ten times or more. The gene calls are TRBV11-2 and TRBJ2-5; the D call may be TRBD1 or TRBD2 (5 bases each). The CDR3 length is 15 residues. Between the trimmed V and J ends, which lost 5 bases and 4 bases, there was a span of 17 bases. Germline V gene lookup returns CDR1 SGHAT and CDR2 FQNNGV. DNA for the CDR3: TGTGCCAGCAGCCGCTTTGGATCGAGGGGAGAGACCCAGTACTTC. It yields the protein CASSRFGSRGETQYF.

The table lists this clonotype with a few counts. The chain joins TRBV11-2 to TRBJ2-1; 12 bases map to TRBD2. Germline CDR1 reads SGHAT; CDR2 reads FQNNGV. V trimming: 5 bases; J trimming: 5 bases; junction bases outside the gene matches: 7. The CDR3 has 16 residues. The CDR3 is CASSARLAGDNNEQFF. In DNA, the CDR3 is TGTGCCAGCAGCGCCCGACTAGCGGGAGACAACAATGAGCAGTTCTTC.

This clonotype appeared many times. The chain joins TRBV12-3 or TRBV12-4 to TRBJ2-2; 11 bases are shared with TRBD1. The CDR3 consists of 16 residues. V shed 6 bases, J shed 5 bases, and the junction held 8 bases outside the gene matches. CDR3 nucleotides: TGTGCCAGCAGCCCCGCTGGACAGGGGGCGACCGGGGAGCTGTTTTTT. Amino acid sequence: CASSPAGQGATGELFF.

V and J are TRBV5-1 and TRBJ2-6, with D hard to call. Germline CDR1 is SGHRS and CDR2 is YFSETQ. This CDR3 spans 15 amino acids. The V gene lost 2 bases and the J gene lost 2 bases, with 8 bases spanning the gap. CDR3 in DNA: TGCGCCAGCAGCTTTATCAGCCCTGGGGCCAACGTCCTGACTTTC. Its protein is CASSFISPGANVLTF. The full variable domain, its missing parts supplied by reference TRBV5-1 and TRBJ2-6, is KAGVTQTPRYLIKTRGQQVTLSCSPISGHRSVSWYQQTPGQGLQFLFEYFSETQRNKGNFPGRFSGRQFSNSRSEMNVSTLELGDSALYLCASSFISPGANVLTFGAGSRLTVL.